Given below is one TCR beta chain in context. Its antigen is undetermined. CDR1 and CDR2 (germline): LNHDA, SQIVND (reference sequence). CDR3 length: 14 amino acids. The ends were cut back, 3 bases at V and 2 bases at J, with 11 bases in the middle. The data were taken from a study of cytomegalovirus exposure and HLA in healthy donors. For the study at large: Among the roughly 380 donors who were genotyped, 70% to 90% fell in the genetic ancestry cluster that is associated with self-reported Caucasian donors.

Study observations and caveats: What was likely a sequencing artifact was a cluster of highly shared sequence variants. Donors belonging to an Asian-associated ancestry cluster reportedly showed fewer N-insertions in productive TCRs than the roughly 680-donor mean, according to what a later analysis found. There were 164 TCR beta chains listed as cytomegalovirus-associated.

PCR was performed using 60 Vbeta and 13 Jbeta primers. Produced via immunoSEQ multiplex PCR; TCRdb's table is partial and in-frame only. The table lists 120,000 to 150,000 clones, around 80% of them singletons. The TCR comes from a young man in good health and CMV-seropositive. The sequenced material came from PBMCs. The chain is built from TRBV19 and TRBJ2-7; maybe TRBD1 (5 bases). CDR3 bases: TGTGCCAGTAGTATCGACAGTTTAACCTACGAGCAGTACTTC. Protein sequence: CASSIDSLTYEQYF.